The T cell receptor (beta chain) described here comes from a study of blood T cell repertoires in COVID-19. Study background: There were acute and convalescent COVID-19 samples, and they came from the United States, Italy and Spain. T cells, B-cell-depleted T cells, or PBMCs provided the cDNA or gDNA that served as material.

Source study methods: Amplification from reference gene primers served as the basis for estimated nucleated cell counts. Method: immunoSEQ multiplex PCR; TCRdb's copy keeps in-frame clones and lacks some. Clone size and the V and J calls come from that table; the DNA yielded D and trimming. The sample has about 180,000 clones, approximately 90% seen once. The TCR comes from a woman aged 45-59 years with acute or convalescent COVID-19. Input material: peripheral blood.

The CDR3 protein is CASKNGLATDTQYF. Here the CDR3 DNA reads TGTGCCAGCAAAAACGGACTAGCCACAGATACGCAGTATTTT. V is TRBV2 and J is TRBJ2-3; 8 bases agree with TRBD2. J was trimmed by 2 bases and V by 7 bases; bases with no gene match: 5. Germline lookup yields CDR1 SNHLY and CDR2 FYNNEI. The CDR3 consists of 14 residues.